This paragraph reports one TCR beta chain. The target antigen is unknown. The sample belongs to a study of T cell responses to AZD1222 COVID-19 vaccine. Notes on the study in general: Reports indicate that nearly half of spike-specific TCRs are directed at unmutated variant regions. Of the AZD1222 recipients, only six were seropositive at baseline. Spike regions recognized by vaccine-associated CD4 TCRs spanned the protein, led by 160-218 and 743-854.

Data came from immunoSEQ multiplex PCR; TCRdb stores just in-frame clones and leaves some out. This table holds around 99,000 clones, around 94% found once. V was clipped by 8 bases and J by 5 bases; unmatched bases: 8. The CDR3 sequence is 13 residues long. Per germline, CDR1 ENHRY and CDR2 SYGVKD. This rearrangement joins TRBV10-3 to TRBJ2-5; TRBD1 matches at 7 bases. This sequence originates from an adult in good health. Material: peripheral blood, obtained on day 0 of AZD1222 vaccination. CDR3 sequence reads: CAIALTGLETQYF. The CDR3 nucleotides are TGTGCCATCGCCTTGACAGGGCTGGAGACCCAGTACTTC.